The 10 T cell receptor beta chains in this list originate from one sample, sequenced in a study of T cells in Graves' hyperthyroidism and ophthalmopathy. Researchers took RNA transcripts and amplified the TCR beta CDR3 regions from them. A first-round RT-PCR of the TCR CDR3 used the HTBI primer set. TCRdb reprocessed the multiplex PCR reads via MiXCR and lists one record per CDR3 protein. The sample lists some 550,000 distinct CDR3 sequences; approximately 16% were seen once. Sequenced sample: blood. The origin of the receptors is a woman aged 40 to 50 with Graves' ophthalmopathy.

This clonotype was detected a few times. A much larger clone is a single base away; this may be a read error. The J gene is TRBJ1-2, the V gene TRBV5-1; D is undetermined. CDR1 and CDR2 (germline): SGHRS, YFSETQ. The CDR3 is 15 amino acids. Trimming took off 0 bases at V and 9 bases at J, with 18 bases between the two ends. As DNA, the CDR3 is TGCGCCAGCAGCTTGGATCCCCGGAGAGGGTACAGCTACACCTTC. Translated: CASSLDPRRGYSYTF.

Notes on this clonotype: One end of the junction does not line up with germline, which may come from a read error. This chain uses TRBV3-1 with TRBJ2-3; tentative D call: TRBD1 (5 bases). The V gene's germline CDR1 is LGHDT and CDR2 YNNKEL (reference sequence). The CDR3 length is 13 residues. CDR3 bases: TGCGCCAGCAGTGAGATACAGGATGGTACGCAGTATTTT. Encoded protein: CASSEIQDGTQYF.

As to this clonotype: A read error may explain this, as a much larger clone is one base away. The gene calls are TRBV7-3 and TRBJ2-7, with 8 bases identical to TRBD2. The CDR3 contains 15 residues. The trim removed 5 bases at V and 6 bases at J, leaving 12 bases unmatched. From germline, CDR1 is SGHTA and CDR2 FQGTGA. As DNA, the CDR3 is TGTGCCAGCAGCCTCCTCCTTAGCGGGAAAGGCGAGCAGTACTTC. Residues: CASSLLLSGKGEQYF.

The J gene is TRBJ2-3, the V gene TRBV9, with D uncertain. The CDR3 is 12 amino acids. The V end was cut by 6 bases, the J end by 6 bases, with 11 bases between. Germline-derived CDR1 and CDR2 are SGDLS and YYNGEE. The CDR3 bases are TGTGCCAGCAACCGAGACGGGGATACGCAGTATTTT. Translating it yields CASNRDGDTQYF.

This clonotype was recorded at least ten times. V gene TRBV12-3 or TRBV12-4 combines with J gene TRBJ2-7; D is perhaps TRBD1 (5 bases). The CDR3 covers 15 residues. V gave up 5 bases and J gave up 2 bases, with 16 bases separating them. In DNA form, the CDR3 reads TGTGCCAGCAGTCAACCTGGGGCAGGAACCTACGAGCAGTACTTC. This translates into CASSQPGAGTYEQYF.

This clonotype was found many times. V usage is TRBV11-2 and J usage is TRBJ1-3; D perhaps matches TRBD1 (5 bases). V dropped 2 bases and J dropped 0 bases, with 8 bases sitting between them. The CDR3 is 15 amino acids. Germline CDR1 reads SGHAT; CDR2 reads FQNNGV. CDR3 in DNA: TGTGCCAGCAGCTTAACAGGTTTCTCTGGAAACACCATATATTTT. Its translation: CASSLTGFSGNTIYF.

The gene calls are TRBV7-8 and TRBJ2-1, with D possibly being TRBD2 (5 bases). Trimming took off 2 bases at V and 3 bases at J, with 20 bases between the two ends. Per the germline V gene, CDR1 is SGHVS and CDR2 is FQNEAQ. The CDR3 covers 18 residues. The CDR3 reads CASSLIAFEGLIYNEQFF. Written as DNA, the CDR3 is TGTGCCAGCAGCTTAATAGCGTTCGAAGGTCTAATCTACAATGAGCAGTTCTTC.

A note on this clonotype: Relative to the germline gene, one junction end is altered; a read error may explain this. This chain uses TRBV7-6 with TRBJ2-3; 9 bases are shared with TRBD1. The CDR3 is 15 amino acids. The germline V gene has CDR1 SGHVS and CDR2 FNYEAQ. The CDR3: CASSSETGGRNTRYF. As DNA, the CDR3 is TGTGCCAGCAGCTCAGAGACAGGGGGGAGAAATACGCGGTATTTT.

A few counts support this clonotype. V is TRBV6-5 and J is TRBJ1-2; D might be TRBD1 (5 bases). The CDR3 is 13 residues long. Germline CDR1 is MNHEY and CDR2 is SVGAGI. With 2 bases removed from V and 8 bases from J, the gap between germline ends came to 12 bases. The CDR3 region is CASSYTGAGGYTF. CDR3 bases: TGTGCCAGCAGTTACACGGGCGCAGGGGGCTACACCTTC.

This clonotype appeared many times. This sequence joins TRBV20-1 and TRBJ1-1, with D hard to call. Trimming took off 5 bases at V and 1 base at J, with 17 bases between the two ends. This CDR3 is built from 15 residues. The germline V gene encodes CDR1 DFQATT and CDR2 SNEGSKA (reference sequence). CDR3 coding DNA: TGCAGTGCTCTTAAACGGGCCCTCCCGAACACTGAAGCTTTCTTT. This encodes CSALKRALPNTEAFF.